This TCR beta chain was identified in a study of T cell changes during pregnancy in multiple sclerosis. The assay was immunoSEQ multiplex PCR, and TCRdb's table has in-frame clones only and misses some. Altogether 100,000 or so clones are present, just over 90% being singletons, with the ten largest covering around 3.5%. V was clipped by 5 bases and J by 5 bases, with 22 bases between them. CDR1 is SGHAT and CDR2 is FQDESV in the germline V gene (reference sequence). This CDR3 is 17 amino acids long. The TCR originated in a female donor with multiple sclerosis, enrolled in a pregnancy study. The material was peripheral blood, obtained after pregnancy. The chain is built from TRBV11-1 and TRBJ1-5; D unresolved. The CDR3 spells CASSESRGNVGDQPQHF. The CDR3 DNA is TGTGCCAGCAGCGAGAGCCGGGGAAACGTGGGCGATCAGCCCCAGCATTTT.